This TCR beta chain came from a study of T cell responses to AZD1222 COVID-19 vaccine. TCRdb keeps only in-frame clones here, not all; method: immunoSEQ multiplex PCR. The sample has 100,000 to 150,000 clones; roughly 88% are singletons. The CDR3 extends over 15 amino acids. Per the germline V gene, CDR1 is SGHDT and CDR2 is YYEEEE. The V end was cut by 6 bases, the J end by 0 bases, with 13 bases between. The specimen was peripheral blood, collected on day 0 of AZD1222 vaccination. This TCR was recovered from an adult in good health. The chain recombines TRBV5-6 with TRBJ2-1; D is possibly TRBD2 (5 bases). CDR3 nucleotide sequence: TGTGCCAGCACCTATGGCGGACTCTCCTACAATGAGCAGTTCTTC. Its translation: CASTYGGLSYNEQFF. Based on the CDR3 plus reference TRBV5-6 and TRBJ2-1, the full variable domain is DAGVTQSPTHLIKTRGQQVTLRCSPKSGHDTVSWYQQALGQGPQFIFQYYEEEERQRGNFPDRFSGHQFPNYSSELNVNALLLGDSALYLCASTYGGLSYNEQFFGPGTRLTVL.